The sequence of this T cell receptor beta chain was determined in a study of cytotoxic CD8 clonotypes in ibrutinib-treated CLL (dated by TCRdb to 2020 to 2023). For the study in its entirety: The cohort was composed of 11 relapsed/refractory and about 15 treatment-naive patients; IGHV unmutated status was identified in 17 patients. Every remission and progressive disease sample was obtained while ibrutinib was still being received by the patients. An average of 255,043 productive templates and 80,000 to 100,000 productive rearrangements was obtained per sample. Partial responses were observed in about 24 patients and complete responses in 2; after a median follow-up of 68 months, remission was maintained in 15 or so patients and progression was observed in 12. Cryopreserved peripheral blood mononuclear cells were obtained prior to treatment, at the time of response, and at either disease progression or sustained remission. Of the 90 or so participants in the trial, about two dozen had longitudinal samples available. The response samples were drawn at a median of approximately twelve months into treatment, with a range of roughly 6 to 40 months.

Reading from cysteine to phenylalanine, the CDR3 counts 14 amino acids. Only CDR3 DNA is held: 42 bases, read in frame from base 1. V ends up 7 bases short and J 3 bases short, with an unmatched junction base count of 9. Looking up the germline V gene yields CDR1 ENHRY and CDR2 SYGVKD. General study outcomes and caveats: Baseline clonality was found to be higher than that of age-matched healthy donors and was strongly correlated with circulating CD8+ T-cell counts. Public clonotypes were rare and either shrank or stayed stable during treatment, and the rise in clonality at ibrutinib response reflected expansion of private clonotypes. Sampling times were not matched between sustained-remission and progressing patients, and lymph node repertoires were not studied. An increase in clonality was observed at ibrutinib response, with clonality remaining stable during sustained remission and falling back toward baseline at progression.

Explained via the paper, the time point label denotes: around 25 months on ibrutinib. For TCR beta library preparation, around 2 micrograms of genomic DNA were isolated from cryopreserved PBMCs. Longitudinal blood samples from CLL patients on ibrutinib monotherapy were analyzed using high-throughput TCR beta sequencing. The patients took part in an open-label, single-center phase 2 trial of ibrutinib monotherapy. This clone was detected a few times. This clone's antigen is unknown. The sample holds no much larger clone one base away, and base qualities are not on file. A MiSeq instrument was used for deep resolution sequencing, which targeted depths ranging from 1 in 1 million up to 1 in 200,000 T cells, with coverage averaging 10x for each clonotype. The immunoSEQ hsTCRB Kit was used to generate the TCR beta libraries. Concerning the study's data processing: Data were analyzed with ImmunoSEQ Data Assistant and ImmunoSEQ Analyzer, with V, D and J genes assigned per IMGT definitions. Clonality, with values ranging from 0 to 1, was calculated as one minus the normalized Shannon entropy of productive rearrangement frequencies. Public clonotype analysis was restricted to overrepresented clonotypes comprising at least 0.05% of each patient's repertoire. Repertoires from roughly 13 age-matched healthy donors in immuneACCESS were used as clonality controls. In TCRdb, the immuneACCESS table is reduced to in-frame sequences with V and J assigned. These tables do not hold every clone; where another copy was compared, an unresolved V gene accounts for under half, and the others remain unexplained. V and J calls and clone size follow that table, whereas D and trimming were derived from the DNA. This sample holds almost 250,000 clones; 60% to 75% were observed only once. The ten most abundant clones make up approximately 15% of the sample.

The receptor chain draws on TRBV10-3 and TRBJ2-7, with 7 bases matching TRBD1. This clonotype originated in a human donor with chronic lymphocytic leukemia. The sequenced sample was PBMCs, obtained after 24 months of ibrutinib treatment. The sequence in DNA is TGTGCCATCACCGCAGGACAGGAGTACTACGAGCAGTACTTC. Translated, it gives CAITAGQEYYEQYF.